A selection of T cell receptor beta chains follows, all from one sample in a study of T cells in localized non-small cell lung cancer. Measured with immunoSEQ multiplex PCR; TCRdb has only the in-frame clones, and not every one. Of about 33,000 clones listed, roughly nine tenths are singletons. The sample was PBMCs, taken before any cancer treatment. The receptors derive from a man between 40 and 69 years old with stage II lung adenocarcinoma. CDR3s include the opening cysteine and the closing phenylalanine or tryptophan. D genes are given only for firm matches. Part of the rows lack a size; the others show once, few, many or a class for expanded clones.

V gene: TRBV7-2
clone size: .
D gene: TRBD2
J gene: TRBJ2-1
CDR3 protein: CASSLELAGGSYNEQFF
CDR3 DNA: TGTGCCAGCAGCTTAGAATTGGCGGGAGGTTCCTACAATGAGCAGTTCTTC

V gene: TRBV6-4
clone size: .
D gene: .
J gene: TRBJ2-1
CDR3 protein: CASSERALGGNEQFF
CDR3 DNA: TGTGCCAGCAGTGAAAGGGCCTTAGGAGGGAATGAGCAGTTCTTC

V gene: TRBV18
clone size: .
D gene: TRBD1
J gene: TRBJ2-7
CDR3 protein: CASSPPGWGQGYEQYF
CDR3 DNA: TGTGCCAGCTCACCACCGGGGTGGGGACAGGGCTACGAGCAGTACTTC

V gene: TRBV25-1
clone size: .
D gene: .
J gene: TRBJ2-1
CDR3 protein: CASSESGRPRVAYNEQFF
CDR3 DNA: TGTGCCAGCAGTGAATCGGGCAGGCCGCGGGTTGCCTACAATGAGCAGTTCTTC

V gene: TRBV30
clone size: .
D gene: TRBD1
J gene: TRBJ1-1
CDR3 protein: CAWSLRQGTTEAFF
CDR3 DNA: TGTGCCTGGAGTCTGCGACAGGGTACCACTGAAGCTTTCTTT

V gene: TRBV4-3
clone size: .
D gene: TRBD1
J gene: TRBJ2-7
CDR3 protein: CASSRGGTGEQYF
CDR3 DNA: TGCGCCAGCAGCCGAGGGGGCACTGGGGAGCAGTACTTC

V gene: TRBV7-3
clone size: few
D gene: .
J gene: TRBJ1-2
CDR3 protein: CASSLKGSGTITF
CDR3 DNA: TGTGCCAGCAGCTTAAAGGGCTCAGGGACAATCACCTTC

V gene: TRBV28
clone size: once
D gene: .
J gene: TRBJ1-1
CDR3 protein: CASSPNQGNTEAFF
CDR3 DNA: TGTGCCAGCAGTCCGAATCAGGGGAACACTGAAGCTTTCTTT

V gene: TRBV28
clone size: .
D gene: .
J gene: TRBJ1-4
CDR3 protein: CASSHSVDISEKLFF
CDR3 DNA: TGTGCCAGCAGTCACTCCGTAGACATTAGTGAAAAACTGTTTTTT

V gene: TRBV7-2
clone size: .
D gene: .
J gene: TRBJ2-5
CDR3 protein: CASSRYAETQYF
CDR3 DNA: TGTGCCAGCAGCAGGTACGCGGAGACCCAGTACTTC

V gene: TRBV7-6
clone size: once
D gene: TRBD1
J gene: TRBJ2-7
CDR3 protein: CASSPWTGGDLSYEQYF
CDR3 DNA: TGTGCCAGCAGCCCCTGGACAGGGGGCGATTTGTCCTACGAGCAGTACTTC

V gene: TRBV11-1
clone size: .
D gene: TRBD1
J gene: TRBJ1-4
CDR3 protein: CASSYGQATNEKLFF
CDR3 DNA: TGTGCCAGCAGTTATGGACAGGCAACTAATGAAAAACTGTTTTTT

V gene: TRBV5-1
clone size: once
D gene: .
J gene: TRBJ2-1
CDR3 protein: CASSPAPLGGSYNEQFF
CDR3 DNA: TGCGCCAGCAGCCCGGCCCCCTTGGGAGGCTCCTACAATGAGCAGTTCTTC

V gene: TRBV18
clone size: .
D gene: TRBD2
J gene: TRBJ2-7
CDR3 protein: CASSPMRVAGVLEQYF
CDR3 DNA: TGTGCCAGCTCACCAATGCGAGTAGCGGGAGTATTAGAGCAGTACTTC

V gene: TRBV6-7
clone size: .
D gene: .
J gene: TRBJ1-5
CDR3 protein: CASSYSSLGRVGYQPQHF
CDR3 DNA: TGTGCCAGCAGTTACTCGAGCCTGGGGAGGGTGGGATATCAGCCCCAGCATTTT

V gene: TRBV4-1
clone size: .
D gene: .
J gene: TRBJ2-1
CDR3 protein: CASSQVLAGVLVGEQFF
CDR3 DNA: TGCGCCAGCAGCCAAGTACTTGCAGGGGTTTTAGTGGGGGAGCAGTTCTTC

V gene: TRBV28
clone size: .
D gene: TRBD1
J gene: TRBJ2-5
CDR3 protein: CASSSYRGSTQYF
CDR3 DNA: TGTGCCAGCAGTTCATACAGGGGTTCGACCCAGTACTTC

V gene: TRBV19
clone size: .
D gene: .
J gene: TRBJ1-5
CDR3 protein: CASSFTGAQPQHF
CDR3 DNA: TGTGCCAGTAGTTTTACTGGGGCCCAGCCCCAGCATTTT

V gene: TRBV5-4
clone size: .
D gene: .
J gene: TRBJ2-3
CDR3 protein: CASSLGSWLSSTDTQYF
CDR3 DNA: TGTGCCAGCAGCTTGGGGTCCTGGCTATCTAGCACAGATACGCAGTATTTT

V gene: TRBV28
clone size: .
D gene: .
J gene: TRBJ2-2
CDR3 protein: CASGGSSSNTGELFF
CDR3 DNA: TGTGCCAGTGGGGGGAGTAGCAGTAACACCGGGGAGCTGTTTTTT

V gene: TRBV1
clone size: .
D gene: .
J gene: TRBJ2-3
CDR3 protein: CTSSQNGLPTDTQYF
CDR3 DNA: TGCACCAGCAGCCAAAACGGACTTCCCACAGATACGCAGTATTTT

V gene: TRBV9
clone size: .
D gene: .
J gene: TRBJ2-3
CDR3 protein: CASSVVGGSTDTQYF
CDR3 DNA: TGTGCCAGCAGCGTAGTAGGCGGGTCCACAGATACGCAGTATTTT

V gene: TRBV19
clone size: .
D gene: TRBD1
J gene: TRBJ2-2
CDR3 protein: CASSIRGQHEPGELFF
CDR3 DNA: TGTGCCAGTAGTATAAGGGGACAGCACGAACCCGGGGAGCTGTTTTTT

V gene: TRBV19
clone size: .
D gene: TRBD2
J gene: TRBJ2-7
CDR3 protein: CASSRPHLAGVGGEQYF
CDR3 DNA: TGTGCCAGTAGTCGCCCGCACTTAGCGGGAGTGGGCGGCGAGCAGTACTTC

V gene: TRBV29-1
clone size: .
D gene: TRBD2
J gene: TRBJ2-7
CDR3 protein: CSVEEGSSGAYEQYF
CDR3 DNA: TGCAGCGTTGAAGAGGGGAGTAGCGGGGCCTACGAGCAGTACTTC

V gene: TRBV5-1
clone size: .
D gene: .
J gene: TRBJ1-1
CDR3 protein: CASSLAPGNLDTEAFF
CDR3 DNA: TGCGCCAGCAGCTTGGCCCCAGGGAACTTGGACACTGAAGCTTTCTTT

V gene: TRBV19
clone size: .
D gene: TRBD2
J gene: TRBJ2-6
CDR3 protein: CASSMTSGHVLTF
CDR3 DNA: TGTGCCAGTAGTATGACTAGCGGTCACGTCCTGACTTTC

V gene: TRBV15
clone size: .
D gene: TRBD2
J gene: TRBJ2-7
CDR3 protein: CATSRGVGLAGGRSYEQYF
CDR3 DNA: TGTGCCACCAGCAGAGGGGTGGGACTAGCGGGCGGGCGCTCCTACGAGCAGTACTTC

V gene: TRBV7-8
clone size: .
D gene: .
J gene: TRBJ1-5
CDR3 protein: CASSPEGLGTTRPQHF
CDR3 DNA: TGTGCCAGCAGCCCGGAGGGCCTGGGAACGACCCGGCCCCAGCATTTT

V gene: TRBV27
clone size: .
D gene: TRBD2
J gene: TRBJ2-7
CDR3 protein: CASSPPTSGDSYEQYF
CDR3 DNA: TGTGCCAGCAGTCCACCGACTAGCGGCGACTCCTACGAGCAGTACTTC

V gene: TRBV28
clone size: .
D gene: .
J gene: TRBJ2-7
CDR3 protein: CASSPRGRSSYEQYF
CDR3 DNA: TGTGCCAGCAGTCCACGCGGTAGGAGCTCCTACGAGCAGTACTTC

V gene: TRBV2
clone size: .
D gene: .
J gene: TRBJ1-1
CDR3 protein: CASRWGREAFF
CDR3 DNA: TGTGCCAGCAGATGGGGGAGGGAAGCTTTCTTT

V gene: TRBV27
clone size: .
D gene: .
J gene: TRBJ2-1
CDR3 protein: CASSSQWGNEQFF
CDR3 DNA: TGTGCCAGCAGTTCTCAATGGGGAAATGAGCAGTTCTTC

V gene: TRBV29-1
clone size: .
D gene: .
J gene: TRBJ2-1
CDR3 protein: CSGDLSGDFGEQFF
CDR3 DNA: TGCAGCGGCGACCTCTCCGGGGATTTCGGTGAGCAGTTCTTC

V gene: TRBV7-2
clone size: .
D gene: TRBD2
J gene: TRBJ2-5
CDR3 protein: CASTTGGQETQYF
CDR3 DNA: TGTGCCAGCACCACGGGGGGTCAAGAGACCCAGTACTTC

V gene: TRBV6-5
clone size: .
D gene: .
J gene: TRBJ1-2
CDR3 protein: CASSGTSGYGYTF
CDR3 DNA: TGTGCCAGCAGTGGGACGAGTGGCTATGGCTACACCTTC

V gene: TRBV19
clone size: .
D gene: TRBD2
J gene: TRBJ2-5
CDR3 protein: CASSPAGGQETQYF
CDR3 DNA: TGTGCCAGTAGTCCAGCGGGAGGACAAGAGACCCAGTACTTC

V gene: TRBV6-5
clone size: .
D gene: TRBD2
J gene: TRBJ2-1
CDR3 protein: CASSYSLAGSYNEQFF
CDR3 DNA: TGTGCCAGCAGTTACTCGCTAGCGGGATCCTACAATGAGCAGTTCTTC

V gene: TRBV7-9
clone size: .
D gene: .
J gene: TRBJ2-5
CDR3 protein: CASSSALQETQYF
CDR3 DNA: TGTGCCAGCAGCTCTGCCCTCCAAGAGACCCAGTACTTC

V gene: TRBV7-2
clone size: .
D gene: .
J gene: TRBJ2-3
CDR3 protein: CASSLEGRRTDTQYF
CDR3 DNA: TGTGCCAGCAGCTTAGAGGGCCGGCGCACAGATACGCAGTATTTT

V gene: TRBV5-5
clone size: .
D gene: TRBD2
J gene: TRBJ2-1
CDR3 protein: CASSPGPKREDLHEQFF
CDR3 DNA: TGTGCCAGCAGCCCCGGCCCCAAGCGGGAGGACCTGCATGAGCAGTTCTTC

V gene: TRBV11-3
clone size: .
D gene: TRBD1
J gene: TRBJ1-1
CDR3 protein: CASSRSQGENTEAFF
CDR3 DNA: TGTGCCAGCAGCCGGTCGCAGGGGGAGAACACTGAAGCTTTCTTT

V gene: TRBV27
clone size: .
D gene: TRBD1
J gene: TRBJ2-7
CDR3 protein: CASSLYPLDRGLVGNSYEQYF
CDR3 DNA: TGTGCCAGCAGTTTATACCCCCTCGACAGGGGGCTCGTTGGGAATTCCTACGAGCAGTACTTC

V gene: TRBV19
clone size: .
D gene: .
J gene: TRBJ1-5
CDR3 protein: CASSIGGAGDQPQHF
CDR3 DNA: TGTGCCAGTAGTATAGGAGGGGCGGGAGATCAGCCCCAGCATTTT

V gene: TRBV27
clone size: few
D gene: TRBD2
J gene: TRBJ2-7
CDR3 protein: CASSLGEGTEQYF
CDR3 DNA: TGTGCCAGCAGTTTAGGGGAGGGGACCGAGCAGTACTTC

V gene: TRBV5-1
clone size: .
D gene: TRBD1
J gene: TRBJ2-1
CDR3 protein: CASSLLGQGYEQFF
CDR3 DNA: TGCGCCAGCAGCTTGCTCGGACAGGGCTATGAGCAGTTCTTC

V gene: TRBV11-3
clone size: .
D gene: TRBD1
J gene: TRBJ2-7
CDR3 protein: CASTTPGQDYEQYF
CDR3 DNA: TGTGCCAGCACCACCCCGGGACAGGACTACGAGCAGTACTTC

V gene: TRBV5-1
clone size: .
D gene: TRBD1
J gene: TRBJ1-1
CDR3 protein: CASSWAGGNTEAFF
CDR3 DNA: TGCGCCAGCAGCTGGGCAGGGGGGAACACTGAAGCTTTCTTT

V gene: TRBV29-1
clone size: .
D gene: .
J gene: TRBJ1-1
CDR3 protein: CSVDLNSAIAEAFF
CDR3 DNA: TGCAGCGTTGATTTAAATTCGGCGATCGCTGAAGCTTTCTTT

V gene: TRBV5-4
clone size: .
D gene: TRBD1
J gene: TRBJ1-1
CDR3 protein: CASSYPGGAEAFF
CDR3 DNA: TGTGCCAGCAGCTACCCAGGGGGAGCTGAAGCTTTCTTT

V gene: TRBV29-1
clone size: once
D gene: .
J gene: TRBJ2-1
CDR3 protein: CSVLWLGNEQFF
CDR3 DNA: TGCAGCGTTCTATGGTTAGGGAATGAGCAGTTCTTC

V gene: TRBV5-1
clone size: once
D gene: .
J gene: TRBJ2-1
CDR3 protein: CASMKGPIGSVGNEQFF
CDR3 DNA: TGCGCCAGCATGAAGGGCCCTATCGGGAGCGTTGGCAATGAGCAGTTCTTC

V gene: TRBV30
clone size: .
D gene: TRBD2
J gene: TRBJ2-5
CDR3 protein: CAWSVPLAGGIQETQYF
CDR3 DNA: TGTGCCTGGAGTGTACCACTAGCGGGAGGGATACAAGAGACCCAGTACTTC

V gene: TRBV6-6
clone size: .
D gene: TRBD1
J gene: TRBJ1-1
CDR3 protein: CASSYPTGQTEAFF
CDR3 DNA: TGTGCCAGCAGTTACCCGACAGGGCAGACTGAAGCTTTCTTT